These 21 T cell receptor beta chains were sequenced from one sample in a study of patients and donors after allogeneic stem cell transplantation. Each CDR3 protein gets one entry after TCRdb re-called the RT-PCR reads with MiXCR. The sample holds about 960,000 distinct CDR3 sequences, about a sixth seen once. The sequencing sample was made of blood, either unsorted or a sorted T cell fraction (not recorded which). The receptors derive from a human donor who was either an allogeneic HSCT recipient or a stem cell or donor lymphocyte infusion donor (not recorded which). It is not recorded whose cells these are; they may come from a transplant donor.

Notes on this clonotype: At one of its ends the junction is not consistent with the germline gene, which may arise from a read error. V usage is TRBV19 and J usage is TRBJ2-7; D remains unclear. Germline values: CDR1 LNHDA, CDR2 SQIVND (reference sequence). The CDR3 runs to 15 residues. The CDR3 here is CASSVDGYTYYEQYF. The CDR3 coding sequence is TGTGCCAGTAGTGTAGACGGATACACCTACTACGAGCAGTACTTC.

The sample holds a few counts of this clonotype. The chain carries TRBV4-1 and TRBJ2-4; the D gene is possibly TRBD2 (5 bases). The CDR3 is 15 amino acids. Trimming cost V 1 base and J 0 bases, with 7 bases left between them. Germline values: CDR1 MGHRA, CDR2 YSYEKL. CDR3 coding DNA: TGCGCCAGCAGCCAAGGGACTGTAGCCAAAAACATTCAGTACTTC. This codes for CASSQGTVAKNIQYF.

This clonotype came up a few times. V is TRBV12-3 or TRBV12-4 and J is TRBJ2-3, with D perhaps being TRBD1 or TRBD2 (6 bases each). With 6 bases removed from V and 4 bases from J, the gap between germline ends came to 20 bases. The CDR3 has 16 residues. DNA for the CDR3: TGTGCCAGCAGCTCCTCCGTTCTGAGGGGGGCAGATACGCAGTATTTT. Residues: CASSSSVLRGADTQYF.

This chain connects TRBV30 to TRBJ1-2; D possibly corresponds to TRBD1 (5 bases). The V gene lost 3 bases and the J gene lost 2 bases, with 13 bases spanning the gap. The CDR3 has 14 amino acids. Germline CDR1 GTSNPN, CDR2 SVGIG (reference sequence). CDR3: CAWRGKQENYGYTF. The DNA of the CDR3 is TGTGCCTGGAGGGGAAAACAGGAGAACTATGGCTACACCTTC.

This clonotype was picked up a small number of times. V usage is TRBV30 and J usage is TRBJ2-7, with D possibly matching TRBD1 (5 bases). Trimming took 7 bases from V and 2 from J, leaving 9 bases between them. Per the germline V gene, CDR1 is GTSNPN and CDR2 is SVGIG (reference sequence). The CDR3 consists of 11 residues. CDR3: CASTGPYEQYF. CDR3 DNA sequence: TGTGCCTCCACAGGCCCCTACGAGCAGTACTTC.

The CDR3 loop is CASSKARGGKYEQYF. The CDR3 nucleotides read TGTGCCAGCAGCAAAGCTAGAGGGGGAAAGTACGAGCAGTACTTC. The chain joins TRBV21-1 to TRBJ2-7; TRBD1, the table's D call, was not compared with the DNA. TRBV21-1 is a known pseudogene. The CDR3 is made up of 15 amino acids.

This clonotype was observed a few times. V is TRBV20-1 and J is TRBJ1-3; D remains ambiguous. This CDR3 contains 14 residues. Germline V CDR1 and CDR2: DFQATT, SNEGSKA (reference sequence). Trimming pared 0 bases from V and 0 bases from J, leaving 6 bases between. The CDR3 nucleotides are TGCAGTGCTAGAGAGGAGAGCTCTGGAAACACCATATATTTT. The encoded protein is CSAREESSGNTIYF.

This clonotype was seen more than once but under ten times. V is TRBV20-1 and J is TRBJ2-3; D unresolved. Germline lookup yields CDR1 DFQATT and CDR2 SNEGSKA (reference sequence). CDR3 length: 12 amino acids. Trimming stripped 5 bases from V and 2 bases from J, with 8 bases between. Here the CDR3 reads CSASDDTDTQYF. The CDR3, as DNA: TGCAGTGCTTCGGACGACACAGATACGCAGTATTTT.

The rearrangement uses TRBV5-1 and TRBJ2-3; D unresolved. V dropped 4 bases and J dropped 0 bases, with 9 bases sitting between them. The CDR3 spans 14 residues. Germline V gene lookup returns CDR1 SGHRS and CDR2 YFSETQ. CDR3 coding DNA: TGCGCCAGCAGCACCGGACGGAGCACAGATACGCAGTATTTT. It is translated as CASSTGRSTDTQYF.

J is TRBJ1-2 and V is TRBV7-9; D is possibly TRBD1 (6 bases). V was trimmed by 5 bases and J by 4 bases, leaving 11 bases between them. The germline V gene has CDR1 SEHNR and CDR2 FQNEAQ (reference sequence). The CDR3 spans 13 residues. The CDR3 nucleotides read TGTGCCAGCAGCCCAGGGGACATCTATGGCTACACCTTC. This translates into CASSPGDIYGYTF. Looking up the rest from reference TRBV7-9 and TRBJ1-2 gives the full variable domain: DTGVSQNPRHKITKRGQNVTFRCDPISEHNRLYWYRQTLGQGPEFLTYFQNEAQLEKSRLLSDRFSAERPKGSFSTLEIQRTEQGDSAMYLCASSPGDIYGYTFGSGTRLTVV.

The chain is built from TRBV24-1 and TRBJ2-3, with 7 bases matching TRBD2. The CDR3 spans 15 residues. Germline values: CDR1 KGHDR, CDR2 SFDVKD. Germline trimming cut 4 bases from V and 4 bases from J; bases unmatched to any gene: 7. CDR3 protein: CATSDRSGYADTQYF. The CDR3 DNA reads TGTGCCACCAGTGACCGTAGCGGGTACGCAGATACGCAGTATTTT.

This clonotype was seen more than once but under ten times. The V gene is TRBV4-3, the J gene TRBJ1-1; perhaps TRBD1 as D (5 bases). The CDR3 is 14 residues long. Trimming pared 3 bases from V and 4 bases from J, leaving 12 bases between. Germline V lookup: CDR1 LGHNA, CDR2 YSLEER. The CDR3 DNA follows: TGCGCCAGCAGCCATGCCGGGACGCTCACTGAAGCTTTCTTT. Translated: CASSHAGTLTEAFF.

The gene calls are TRBV24-1 and TRBJ1-1; no firm D call. V lost 5 bases and J lost 6, with 6 bases in between. The CDR3 extends over 11 amino acids. Germline assignment: CDR1 KGHDR and CDR2 SFDVKD. CDR3 residues: CATSGGSEAFF. CDR3 DNA sequence: TGTGCCACCAGTGGCGGTTCTGAAGCTTTCTTT.

This clonotype was found a few times. This chain connects TRBV5-1 to TRBJ2-5; D is ambiguous. Between the trimmed V and J ends, which lost 0 bases and 7 bases, there was a span of 10 bases. The CDR3 totals 13 residues. CDR1 SGHRS and CDR2 YFSETQ come from the germline V gene. CDR3 bases: TGCGCCAGCAGCTTGGCAGTCTCAGGGACCCAGTACTTC. It specifies CASSLAVSGTQYF.

CDR3 sequence reads: CASSRQSASSYNSPLHF. CDR3 DNA: TGTGCCAGCAGCCGACAGTCCGCCAGCTCCTATAATTCACCCCTCCACTTT. V and J are TRBV12-3 or TRBV12-4 and TRBJ1-6; possible D gene TRBD1, 5 bases. The CDR3 covers 17 residues. V was shortened by 6 bases and J by 0 bases, with 15 bases between the two germline ends.

This clonotype was seen a handful of times. The chain uses TRBV6-5 and TRBJ1-2; D remains unclear. The CDR3 covers 16 residues. Germline V gene data show CDR1 as MNHEY and CDR2 as SVGAGI. Trimming stripped 0 bases from V and 0 bases from J, with 11 bases between. CDR3 in DNA: TGTGCCAGCAGTTACTCGTTTGGACGGACTAACTATGGCTACACCTTC. Translation gives CASSYSFGRTNYGYTF.

J is TRBJ2-6 and V is TRBV29-1; a weak D match, TRBD1 (6 bases). Germline-derived CDR1 and CDR2 are SQVTM and ANQGSEA. The CDR3 consists of 16 residues. Trimming shortened V by 0 bases and J by 4 bases, and 13 bases separated the two germline ends. CDR3 region: CSVEDRGLRGANVLTF. CDR3 coding DNA: TGCAGCGTTGAAGACAGGGGATTGCGAGGGGCCAACGTCCTGACTTTC.

This clonotype has only a few counts. V is TRBV7-6 and J is TRBJ2-1; no definite D call. Germline V gene sequence: CDR1 SGHVS, CDR2 FNYEAQ. The CDR3 runs to 14 residues. V was cut by 5 bases and J by 3 bases, with 11 bases left in between. CDR3 nucleotides: TGTGCCAGCAGCCAAGCCTGGGGCTACAATGAGCAGTTCTTC. Translated, it gives CASSQAWGYNEQFF. Drawing the rest from reference TRBV7-6 and TRBJ2-1, the complete variable domain is GAGVSQSPRYKVTKRGQDVALRCDPISGHVSLYWYRQALGQGPEFLTYFNYEAQQDKSGLPNDRFSAERPEGSISTLTIQRTEQRDSAMYRCASSQAWGYNEQFFGPGTRLTVL.

The V call is TRBV12-3 or TRBV12-4, the J call TRBJ1-5, with D possibly TRBD1 on 5 matching bases. The CDR3 covers 15 residues. Trimming removed 5 bases at V and 3 bases at J, with 14 bases between. The CDR3 DNA sequence: TGTGCCAGCAGTGGGGGACGATATAACAATCAGCCCCAGCATTTT. Amino acid sequence: CASSGGRYNNQPQHF.

The chain combines TRBV7-8 with TRBJ2-1; tentative D call: TRBD1 (6 bases). The CDR3 sequence is 12 residues long. Trimming stripped 5 bases from V and 10 bases from J, with 12 bases between. Germline V gene data show CDR1 as SGHVS and CDR2 as FQNEAQ. The CDR3 here is CASSLRGIEQFF. The CDR3, as DNA: TGTGCCAGCAGCCTTAGGGGGATCGAGCAGTTCTTC.

In the case of this clonotype: A read error is possible here, since a much larger clone lies one base away. The rearrangement uses TRBV3-1 and TRBJ2-1; 8 positions match TRBD2. Per the germline V gene, CDR1 is LGHDT and CDR2 is YNNKEL (reference sequence). This CDR3 is built from 14 residues. With V trimmed by 3 bases and J by 3 bases, 1 base remained unmatched. The CDR3 reads CASSHGTSYNEQFF. CDR3 DNA: TGTGCCAGCAGCCACGGGACTAGCTACAATGAGCAGTTCTTC.